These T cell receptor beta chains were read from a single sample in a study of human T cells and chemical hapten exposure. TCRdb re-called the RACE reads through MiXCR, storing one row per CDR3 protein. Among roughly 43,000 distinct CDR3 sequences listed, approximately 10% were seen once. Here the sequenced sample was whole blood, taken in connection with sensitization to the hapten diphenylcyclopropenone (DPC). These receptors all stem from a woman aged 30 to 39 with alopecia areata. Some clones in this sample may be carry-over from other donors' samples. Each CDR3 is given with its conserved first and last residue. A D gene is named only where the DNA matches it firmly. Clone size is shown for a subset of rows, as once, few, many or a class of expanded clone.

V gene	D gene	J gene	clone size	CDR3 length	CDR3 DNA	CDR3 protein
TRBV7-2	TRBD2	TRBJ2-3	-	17	TGTGCCAGCAGCTTACAGACTAGCGGGGGGGCCCCAGATACGCAGTATTTT	CASSLQTSGGAPDTQYF
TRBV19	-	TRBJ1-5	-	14	TGTGCCAGTAGTCCGCGACAGGACAATCAGCCCCAGCATTTT	CASSPRQDNQPQHF
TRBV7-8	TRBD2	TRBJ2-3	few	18	TGTGCCAGCAGCCCAAGCTTGGGGGGGTTTACTAGCACAGATACGCAGTATTTT	CASSPSLGGFTSTDTQYF
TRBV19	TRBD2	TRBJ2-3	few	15	TGTGCCAGTAGTATAGAGGCGGGAGGGGCAGATACGCAGTATTTT	CASSIEAGGADTQYF
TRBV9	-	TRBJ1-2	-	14	TGTGCCAGCAGCGTAGCCAGACAGCCCTATGGCTACACCTTC	CASSVARQPYGYTF
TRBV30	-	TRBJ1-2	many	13	TGTGCCTGGAGTGTCCAGGGTGCCTATGGCTACACCTTC	CAWSVQGAYGYTF
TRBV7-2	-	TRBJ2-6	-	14	TGTGCCAGCAGCTTCTCGGCTGGGGCCAACGTCCTGACTTTC	CASSFSAGANVLTF
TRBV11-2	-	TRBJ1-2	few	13	TGTGCCAGCAGCCTATCAGGGGCCTATGGCTACACCTTC	CASSLSGAYGYTF
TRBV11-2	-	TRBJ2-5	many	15	TGTGCCAGCAGCCTGGCCGGGACTCTGGGAGAGACCCAGTACTTC	CASSLAGTLGETQYF
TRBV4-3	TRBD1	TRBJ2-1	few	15	TGCGCCAGCAGCTCCGACAGGGCCCTGCCGAATGAGCAGTTCTTC	CASSSDRALPNEQFF
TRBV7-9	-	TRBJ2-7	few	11	TGTGCCAGCAGTGTGTCCTACGAGCAGTACTTC	CASSVSYEQYF
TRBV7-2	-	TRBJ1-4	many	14	TGTGCCAGCAGCATAGTAACAGGAGCTGAAAAACTGTTTTTT	CASSIVTGAEKLFF
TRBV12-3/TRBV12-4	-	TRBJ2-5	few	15	TGTGCCAGCAGTCCGCCGGGACTCCGCCAAGAGACCCAGTACTTC	CASSPPGLRQETQYF
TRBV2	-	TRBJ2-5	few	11	TGTGCCAGCATGGTGCAAGAGACCCAGTACTTC	CASMVQETQYF
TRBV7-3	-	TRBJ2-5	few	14	TGTGCCAGCAGCTCCGGGACCACACAAGAGACCCAGTACTTC	CASSSGTTQETQYF
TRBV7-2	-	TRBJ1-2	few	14	TGTGCCAGCAGCTTAGAGGCAGTCAACTATGGCTACACCTTC	CASSLEAVNYGYTF
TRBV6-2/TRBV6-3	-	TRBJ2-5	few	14	TGTGCCAGCAGCCGGTATACGGAGGGAGAGACCCAGTACTTC	CASSRYTEGETQYF
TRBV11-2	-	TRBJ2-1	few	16	TGTGCCAGCAGCTTAGATCGGGCAGGGGGGAACAATGAGCAGTTCTTC	CASSLDRAGGNNEQFF
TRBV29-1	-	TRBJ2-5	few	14	TGCAGCGTTGTTACTAACTCGTACCAAGAGACCCAGTACTTC	CSVVTNSYQETQYF
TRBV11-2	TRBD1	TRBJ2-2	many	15	TGTGCCAGCAGCCGGAAGACAGGGCTCACCGGGGAGCTGTTTTTT	CASSRKTGLTGELFF
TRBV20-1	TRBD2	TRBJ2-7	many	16	TGCAGTGCTAGAGATCCCAGGACTAGCGGGGGTCACGAGCAGTACTTC	CSARDPRTSGGHEQYF
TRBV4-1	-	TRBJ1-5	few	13	TGCGCCAGCAGCCCGGGAGGTGGGCAGCCCCAGCATTTT	CASSPGGGQPQHF
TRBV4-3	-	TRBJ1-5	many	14	TGCGCCAGCAGCCCAAGATGGGGGAATCAGCCCCAGCATTTT	CASSPRWGNQPQHF
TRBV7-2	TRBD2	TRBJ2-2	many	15	TGTGCCAGCAGCCCTCGGAGCGGGGCCACCGGGGAGCTGTTTTTT	CASSPRSGATGELFF
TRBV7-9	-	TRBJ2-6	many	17	TGTGCCAGCAGCTTAGCAGGAGATTCCTCTGGGGCCAACGTCCTGACTTTC	CASSLAGDSSGANVLTF
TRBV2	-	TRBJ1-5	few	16	TGTGCCAGCACCTTTGAGGGGACCTACTCCAATCAGCCCCAGCATTTT	CASTFEGTYSNQPQHF
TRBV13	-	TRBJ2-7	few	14	TGTGCCAGCAGCTTGGGACTGAACTCCTACGAGCAGTACTTC	CASSLGLNSYEQYF
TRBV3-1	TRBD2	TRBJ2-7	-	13	TGTGCCAGCAGACTAGCGGGCAGCTACGAGCAGTACTTC	CASRLAGSYEQYF
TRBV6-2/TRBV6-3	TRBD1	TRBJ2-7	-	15	TGTGCCAGCAGTTACTCGACAGGGGAGGCCTACGAGCAGTACTTC	CASSYSTGEAYEQYF
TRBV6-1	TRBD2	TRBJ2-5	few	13	TGTGCCAGCAGCGGAGCGGGGGAAGAGACCCAGTACTTC	CASSGAGEETQYF
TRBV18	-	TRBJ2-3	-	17	TGTGCCAGCTCACCACCGAACTCAGTTGGAAGGGCAGATACGCAGTATTTT	CASSPPNSVGRADTQYF